The entry below describes one T cell receptor beta chain. Antigen unknown. The CDR3 loop spans 14 amino acids. Per the germline V gene, CDR1 is MNHEY and CDR2 is SVGEGT. Trimming removed 1 base at V and 1 base at J, with 2 bases between. MiXCR was run by TCRdb on the RT-PCR reads, yielding one entry per CDR3 protein. This table has about 500,000 distinct CDR3 sequences, approximately 15% appearing once. This sample is drawn from a study of response to subunit inactivated influenza vaccine. Regarding the study as a whole: Authors suggested few new T cells are recruited by each seasonal influenza vaccination.

The chain links TRBV6-2 or TRBV6-3 to TRBJ2-6; D unclear. This TCR derives from a man in his fifties or sixties who received an inactivated influenza vaccine. Sequenced material: CD4+ T cells sorted from PBMCs, taken less than 30 months after vaccination. The CDR3 nucleotides read TGTGCCAGCAGTTACTGGTCTGGGGCCAACGTCCTGACTTTC. It yields the protein CASSYWSGANVLTF.